The clone carrying this T cell receptor beta chain was counted many times. Antigen: not known. This entry is derived from a study of identical twins. Germline assignment: CDR1 SGHRS and CDR2 YFSETQ. V gave up 0 bases and J gave up 7 bases, with 10 bases separating them. The CDR3 length is 13 residues. MiXCR, applied by TCRdb to the 5' RACE reads, yields one record per CDR3 protein. This sample has about 890,000 distinct CDR3 sequences, with approximately 13% found just once. General study findings and limits: Twins' excess sharing was less marked for out-of-frame beta sequences.

The same specimen was also included in a second study, on yellow fever vaccine responses in identical twins.

The gene calls are TRBV5-1 and TRBJ2-5; D ambiguous. This receptor was taken from a woman between 18 and 29 years old in good health. Sample: PBMCs. The CDR3 bases are TGCGCCAGCAGCTTGGAAGGGTACGGGACCCAGTACTTC. This encodes CASSLEGYGTQYF.